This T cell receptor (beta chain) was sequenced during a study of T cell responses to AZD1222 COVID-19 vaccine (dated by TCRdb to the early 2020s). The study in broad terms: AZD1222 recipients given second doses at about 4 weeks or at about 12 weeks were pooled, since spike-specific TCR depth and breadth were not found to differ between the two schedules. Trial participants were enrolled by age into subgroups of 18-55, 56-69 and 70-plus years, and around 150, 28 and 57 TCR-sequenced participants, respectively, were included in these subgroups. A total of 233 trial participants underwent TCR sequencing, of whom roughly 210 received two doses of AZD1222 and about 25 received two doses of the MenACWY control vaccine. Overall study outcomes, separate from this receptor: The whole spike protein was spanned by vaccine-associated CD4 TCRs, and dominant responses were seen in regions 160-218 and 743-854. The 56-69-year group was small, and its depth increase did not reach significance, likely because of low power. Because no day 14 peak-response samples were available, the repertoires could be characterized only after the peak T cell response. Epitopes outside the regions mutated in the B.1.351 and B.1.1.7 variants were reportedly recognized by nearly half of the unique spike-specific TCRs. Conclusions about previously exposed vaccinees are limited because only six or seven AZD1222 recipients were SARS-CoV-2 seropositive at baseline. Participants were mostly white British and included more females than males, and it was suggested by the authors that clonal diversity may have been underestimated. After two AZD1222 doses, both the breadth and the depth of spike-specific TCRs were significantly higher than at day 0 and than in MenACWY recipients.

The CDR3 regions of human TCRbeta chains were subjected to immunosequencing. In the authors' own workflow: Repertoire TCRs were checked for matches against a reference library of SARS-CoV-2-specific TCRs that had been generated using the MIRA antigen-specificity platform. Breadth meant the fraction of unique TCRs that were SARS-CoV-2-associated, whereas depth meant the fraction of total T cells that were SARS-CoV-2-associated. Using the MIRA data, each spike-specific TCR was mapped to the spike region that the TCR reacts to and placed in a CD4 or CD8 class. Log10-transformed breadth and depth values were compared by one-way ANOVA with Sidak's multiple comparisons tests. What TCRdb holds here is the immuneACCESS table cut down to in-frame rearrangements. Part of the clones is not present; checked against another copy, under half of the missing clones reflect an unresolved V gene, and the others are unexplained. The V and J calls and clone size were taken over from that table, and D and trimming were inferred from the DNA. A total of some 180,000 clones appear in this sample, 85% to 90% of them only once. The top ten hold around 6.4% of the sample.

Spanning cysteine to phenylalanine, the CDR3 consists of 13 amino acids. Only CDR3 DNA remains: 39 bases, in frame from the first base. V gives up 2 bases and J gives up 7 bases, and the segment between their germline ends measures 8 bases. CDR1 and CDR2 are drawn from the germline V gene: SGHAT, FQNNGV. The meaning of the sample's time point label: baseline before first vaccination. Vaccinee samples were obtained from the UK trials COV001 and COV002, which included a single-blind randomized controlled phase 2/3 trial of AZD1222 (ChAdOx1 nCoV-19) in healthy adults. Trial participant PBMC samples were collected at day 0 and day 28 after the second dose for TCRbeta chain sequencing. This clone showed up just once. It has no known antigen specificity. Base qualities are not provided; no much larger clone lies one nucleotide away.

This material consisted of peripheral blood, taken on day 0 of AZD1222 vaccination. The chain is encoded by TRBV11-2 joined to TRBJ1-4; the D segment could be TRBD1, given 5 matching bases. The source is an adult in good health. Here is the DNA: TGTGCCAGCAGCTTATACCAGGGTGAAAAACTGTTTTTT. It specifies CASSLYQGEKLFF.